These 11 T cell receptor beta chains share one sample of origin, sequenced in a study of blood T cell repertoires in COVID-19. The table came from immunoSEQ multiplex PCR; TCRdb's copy has only in-frame clones and leaves some out. The sample records roughly 180,000 clones, approximately 78% being singletons. The source material was peripheral blood. The source is a woman aged 80 or over with COVID-19, enrolled during active disease.

This chain connects TRBV6-2 or TRBV6-3 to TRBJ1-4, with D unresolved. Trimming took off 4 bases at V and 6 bases at J, with 9 bases between the two ends. This CDR3 has 13 amino acids. CDR1 and CDR2 (germline): MNHEY, SVGEGT. CDR3 sequence reads: CASSSSGYEKLFF. In DNA, the CDR3 is TGTGCCAGCAGTTCCTCGGGCTATGAAAAACTGTTTTTT.

The CDR3, as DNA: TGTGCCAGCAGTTACCCAAGCCGGGACGAGCAGTACTTC. It codes for CASSYPSRDEQYF. This sequence joins TRBV6-6 and TRBJ2-7; D gene uncertain. V lost 2 bases, J lost 5 bases, and 10 bases lay in between. The CDR3 has 13 residues. Germline V gene data show CDR1 as MNHNY and CDR2 as SVGAGI (reference sequence).

This clone was counted once. This chain's CDR3 is CASSKDPDRGATNEKLFF. For the CDR3, the DNA is TGTGCCAGCAGCAAAGATCCGGACAGGGGTGCAACTAATGAAAAACTGTTTTTT. The J gene is TRBJ1-4, the V gene TRBV21-1; TRBD1, the table's D call, was not compared with the DNA. TRBV21-1 is described as a pseudogene. The CDR3 loop spans 18 amino acids.

CDR3 sequence reads: CASSPGTGGHEQYF. The CDR3 bases are TGTGCCAGCAGTCCGGGGACAGGGGGCCACGAGCAGTACTTC. The chain is built from TRBV27 and TRBJ2-7; 12 bases line up with TRBD1. CDR1 MNHEY and CDR2 SMNVEV come from the germline V gene (reference sequence). The V segment lost 5 bases and the J segment 5 bases; nucleotides outside the gene matches: 4. The CDR3 spans 14 residues.

The chain employs TRBV18 and TRBJ2-5, with TRBD1 matching over 8 bases. This CDR3 region has 14 residues. Germline V CDR1 and CDR2: KGHSH, LQKENI. Trimming at V came to 4 bases and at J to 2 bases, leaving 3 bases not matched to a gene. CDR3 sequence (DNA): TGTGCCAGCTCACGGGACAGGCAACAAGAGACCCAGTACTTC. As protein: CASSRDRQQETQYF.

The V and J genes are TRBV19 and TRBJ1-5; D is perhaps TRBD1 (6 bases). Between the trimmed V and J ends, which lost 9 bases and 7 bases, there was a span of 16 bases. This CDR3 comprises 13 residues. The germline V gene encodes CDR1 LNHDA and CDR2 SQIVND (reference sequence). CDR3 sequence reads: CARSKGVSQPQHF. The CDR3 bases are TGTGCCAGATCTAAGGGGGTTAGCCAGCCCCAGCATTTT.

The CDR3 here is CASSFPRGAGHSPLHF. CDR3 bases: TGTGCCAGCAGTTTCCCCCGGGGGGCGGGGCATTCACCCCTCCACTTT. V is TRBV28 and J is TRBJ1-6, with a possible D match to TRBD1 (6 bases). Germline CDR1 is MDHEN and CDR2 is SYDVKM. The V and J ends lost 3 bases and 8 bases respectively, with 17 bases between them. CDR3 length: 16 residues.

This sequence joins TRBV10-3 and TRBJ2-7; D is perhaps TRBD2 (5 bases). This CDR3 has 15 residues. The V end lost 3 bases, the J end lost 2 bases, and 14 bases lay between the germline ends. Germline V CDR1 and CDR2: ENHRY, SYGVKD. The CDR3 DNA sequence: TGTGCCATCAGTGAACTAGGAAAAAACGCCTACGAGCAGTACTTC. This translates into CAISELGKNAYEQYF.

The chain couples TRBV19 to TRBJ1-5; TRBD1 is a possible D gene (6 bases). Trimming left V 4 bases short and J 9 bases short, with 16 bases between. CDR1 LNHDA and CDR2 SQIVND come from the germline V gene (reference sequence). The CDR3 totals 14 residues. The CDR3 nucleotides are TGTGCCAGTAGTACGAGGGGGAGGGGTGGGCCCCAGCATTTT. Amino acids: CASSTRGRGGPQHF.

This clone has just one count. J is TRBJ1-2 and V is TRBV5-1; D is unclear. CDR1 is SGHRS and CDR2 is YFSETQ in the germline V gene. Trimming pared 1 base from V and 7 bases from J, leaving 14 bases between. This CDR3 has 14 residues. As DNA, the CDR3 is TGCGCCAGCAGCTTGTCGGGCGGGGTGAGTGGCTACACCTTC. It yields the protein CASSLSGGVSGYTF.

The sample holds one count of this clone. The rearrangement links TRBV7-9 to TRBJ2-5; 13 bases are a match to TRBD2. The germline V gene has CDR1 SEHNR and CDR2 FQNEAQ (reference sequence). The CDR3 extends over 15 amino acids. V shed 5 bases and J 2 bases; nucleotides not matched to a gene: 2. CDR3 protein: CASSPGLAGQETQYF. In nucleotides, the CDR3 is TGTGCCAGCAGCCCGGGACTAGCGGGGCAAGAGACCCAGTACTTC.